The present T cell receptor (beta chain) was sequenced within a study of T cell responses to AZD1222 COVID-19 vaccine. Study-level points and caveats: At baseline, seropositivity was found in only a handful of AZD1222 recipients. Per reports, nearly half of all spike-specific TCRs target regions that are unmutated in variants. Spike-specific TCR breadth rose after two AZD1222 doses, and depth rose as well.

Assay used: immunoSEQ multiplex PCR; TCRdb lists only in-frame clones, some missing. The data contain around 150,000 clones, more than 85% of them singletons. Worth noting for this clone: Its antigen remains unidentified.

Specimen: peripheral blood, collected 28 days after the second AZD1222 dose. The receptor's source is an adult who received the AZD1222 COVID-19 vaccine.

This chain's CDR3 is CASSGTSGVYEQYF. As DNA, the CDR3 is TGTGCCAGCAGCGGGACTAGCGGGGTTTACGAGCAGTACTTC. The chain has TRBV7-2 and TRBJ2-7; 13 bases are a match to TRBD2. This CDR3 contains 14 residues. Germline CDR1 and CDR2: SGHTA and FQGNSA. V shed 5 bases, J shed 4 bases, and the junction held 2 bases outside the gene matches.